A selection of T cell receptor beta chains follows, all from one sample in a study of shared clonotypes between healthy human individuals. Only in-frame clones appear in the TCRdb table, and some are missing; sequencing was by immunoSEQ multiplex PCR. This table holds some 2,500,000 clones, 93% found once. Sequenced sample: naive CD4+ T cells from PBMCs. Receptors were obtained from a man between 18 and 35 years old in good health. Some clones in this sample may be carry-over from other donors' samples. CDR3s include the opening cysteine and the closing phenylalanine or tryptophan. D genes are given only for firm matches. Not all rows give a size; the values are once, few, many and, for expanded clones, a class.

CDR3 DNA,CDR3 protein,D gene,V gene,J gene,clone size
TGTGCCAGCAGTTTACCCGGGACTACCGCCTACGAGCAGTACTTC,CASSLPGTTAYEQYF,TRBD2,TRBV28,TRBJ2-7,-
TGTGCCAGCAGTGAAGCTCAGGGGTCCTACAATGAGCAGTTCTTC,CASSEAQGSYNEQFF,-,TRBV6-1,TRBJ2-1,-
TGTGCCAGCAGCTTTCTCAGCGGGAGTTCCTACAATGAGCAGTTCTTC,CASSFLSGSSYNEQFF,TRBD2,TRBV5-5,TRBJ2-1,-
TGTGCCAGCAGCGGTTTGGCCAGGGGGCGCCCTCCCTACGAGCAGTACTTC,CASSGLARGRPPYEQYF,TRBD1,TRBV7-9,TRBJ2-7,-
TGTGCCAGCTCACCGGGACACAACCACAATGAGCAGTTCTTC,CASSPGHNHNEQFF,-,TRBV18,TRBJ2-1,-
TGTGCCAGCAGGCAAACCGGGACAGGCGTCTCTGGAAACACCATATATTTT,CASRQTGTGVSGNTIYF,TRBD1,TRBV27,TRBJ1-3,-
TGTGCCAGCAAAAAACAGGGAAGGGAGGACACTGAAGCTTTCTTT,CASKKQGREDTEAFF,-,TRBV2,TRBJ1-1,-
TGTGCCAGCAGCGTAAGGGGGGGTGCTAATGAAAAACTGTTTTTT,CASSVRGGANEKLFF,-,TRBV9,TRBJ1-4,-
TGTGCCAGCAGCGTTTCCGGGGCTGGGGCCAACGTCCTGACTTTC,CASSVSGAGANVLTF,-,TRBV9,TRBJ2-6,-
TGTGCCAGCAGTTTATCGATGGGACTAGCGCGAGAGACCCAGTACTTC,CASSLSMGLARETQYF,TRBD2,TRBV27,TRBJ2-5,-
TGTGCCAGCAGGCCAAGCGGGACTGACGAGCAGTACTTC,CASRPSGTDEQYF,TRBD2,TRBV6-5,TRBJ2-7,-
TGTGCCAGCAGCAACCTCAGACAGGAAGTAGACTATGGCTACACCTTC,CASSNLRQEVDYGYTF,-,TRBV21-1,TRBJ1-2,-
TGCAGCGCCATCGGTGATGGCAATCAGCCCCAGCATTTT,CSAIGDGNQPQHF,-,TRBV29-1,TRBJ1-5,-
TGTGCCAGCCTTTATGAGACACCCCATCGGTCTGAGCAGTTCTTC,CASLYETPHRSEQFF,-,TRBV27,TRBJ2-1,once
TGCAGTGCTCGGCCAACCTACGAGCAGTACTTC,CSARPTYEQYF,-,TRBV20-1,TRBJ2-7,-
TGTGCCAGCTCCTCCTTACAGGGGGCTACGCAGTATTTT,CASSSLQGATQYF,TRBD1,TRBV18,TRBJ2-3,-
TGCGCCAGCAGCTCAACCCCGAGCAGGGACCAAGAGACCCAGTACTTC,CASSSTPSRDQETQYF,-,TRBV5-1,TRBJ2-5,-
TGCAGCGTTGAACTGGGCAGGGAAAACACCATATATTTT,CSVELGRENTIYF,-,TRBV29-1,TRBJ1-3,-
TGCGCCAGCAGCCAAGAGGTTCTGAGGACTAGCGGGTTCACCGGGGAGCTGTTTTTT,CASSQEVLRTSGFTGELFF,TRBD2,TRBV4-3,TRBJ2-2,-
TGTGCCAGCAAGGGCATGGGTGAAGCTTTCTTT,CASKGMGEAFF,-,TRBV5-4,TRBJ1-1,-
TGTGCCAGCAGCGTAACCGGTAGCTCCTACGAGCAGTACTTC,CASSVTGSSYEQYF,-,TRBV9,TRBJ2-7,-
TGCGCCAGCCGCCTCGGGAGGCCAACAGGCACAGATACGCAGTATTTT,CASRLGRPTGTDTQYF,TRBD2,TRBV4-3,TRBJ2-3,-
TGCGCCAGCAGCTTGGGGCAGGTCACCGGGGAGCTGTTTTTT,CASSLGQVTGELFF,-,TRBV5-1,TRBJ2-2,-
TGCAGCGCCACAAAGGGCCTCTATGGCTACACCTTC,CSATKGLYGYTF,-,TRBV29-1,TRBJ1-2,-
TGTGCCAGCTCACCACCGCGACAGTCCCCCTACGAGCAGTACTTC,CASSPPRQSPYEQYF,-,TRBV18,TRBJ2-7,-
TGTGCCAGCAGCCTACAGGGATTGGACGAGCAGTACTTC,CASSLQGLDEQYF,-,TRBV7-9,TRBJ2-7,-
TGTGCCAGCAGCTTGGGCCTTAGGAGCTCCTACAATGAGCAGTTCTTC,CASSLGLRSSYNEQFF,-,TRBV11-2,TRBJ2-1,-
TGTGCCACCAGCAGTCGACAGGGGGCTCAGCCCCAGCATTTT,CATSSRQGAQPQHF,TRBD1,TRBV15,TRBJ1-5,-
TGTGCCAGCAGCTTCAGACAGGGTGGGGGTGAAAAACTGTTTTTT,CASSFRQGGGEKLFF,TRBD1,TRBV5-6,TRBJ1-4,-
TGTGCCAGCAGTTACCTACAGACACCCACTTCCTATGGCTACACCTTC,CASSYLQTPTSYGYTF,-,TRBV6-5,TRBJ1-2,-
TGTGCCAGCAGTCCTACTAGCGGTTCCAACGAGCAGTACTTC,CASSPTSGSNEQYF,TRBD2,TRBV6-6,TRBJ2-7,few
TGCAGCGCCGTCACAGGGGGCAGCACAGATACGCAGTATTTT,CSAVTGGSTDTQYF,TRBD1,TRBV29-1,TRBJ2-3,once
TGTGCCAGCAGCTTATTCGGGACCGCGAGCTCCTACAATGAGCAGTTCTTC,CASSLFGTASSYNEQFF,-,TRBV7-3,TRBJ2-1,-
TGTGCCAGCAGCGGAAGGAACCTTATGAACACTGAAGCTTTCTTT,CASSGRNLMNTEAFF,-,TRBV5-6,TRBJ1-1,-
TGTGCCAGCAATCCACCGGGCAGCAGATATGAGCAGTTCTTC,CASNPPGSRYEQFF,-,TRBV28,TRBJ2-1,-
TGTGCCAGCAGTGATAGGACAGGCGACCGTAAGGGTCAGCCCCAGCATTTT,CASSDRTGDRKGQPQHF,TRBD1,TRBV27,TRBJ1-5,-
TGCGCCAGCAGCAAGGGCACGCCGGGACAGCTTTACAATGAGCAGTTCTTC,CASSKGTPGQLYNEQFF,TRBD1,TRBV5-1,TRBJ2-1,-
TGCAGCGTTGGTAACATTTCTCCCTACGAGCAGTACTTC,CSVGNISPYEQYF,-,TRBV29-1,TRBJ2-7,-
TGTGCCAGCAGTTTATTTCGAGAGGACACTGAAGCTTTCTTT,CASSLFREDTEAFF,-,TRBV28,TRBJ1-1,-
TGTGCCTCAATTACGCCGGGAGATGGCTACACCTTC,CASITPGDGYTF,-,TRBV30,TRBJ1-2,-
TGTGCCAGCAGCTTGGGCAGTGGCTCGGGCGAGCAGTACTTC,CASSLGSGSGEQYF,-,TRBV5-4,TRBJ2-7,-
TGCGCCAGCAGCCAATCCCCATCCCCCTCTAGCGGGAGTAGGGCCGGGGAGCTGTTTTTT,CASSQSPSPSSGSRAGELFF,TRBD2,TRBV4-3,TRBJ2-2,-
TGTGCCAGCAGTCGGGGGACTAGCGCCACTTGGCCCGATACGCAGTATTTT,CASSRGTSATWPDTQYF,TRBD2,TRBV5-4,TRBJ2-3,-
TGTGCCAGCAGTTCCGGCCAGGCTAGCGGGAGGTTGAATGAGCAGTTCTTC,CASSSGQASGRLNEQFF,TRBD2,TRBV27,TRBJ2-1,-
TGTGCCGGCACCCCGCGGGGCACAGATACGCAGTATTTT,CAGTPRGTDTQYF,-,TRBV6-5,TRBJ2-3,-
TGCGCCAGCAGCTTGGTGGCAGGGCTTAGCACAGATACGCAGTATTTT,CASSLVAGLSTDTQYF,-,TRBV5-1,TRBJ2-3,-
TGTGCCAGCACAGGACAGGACCCCTATGGCTACACCTTC,CASTGQDPYGYTF,TRBD1,TRBV6-1,TRBJ1-2,-
TGTGCCAGCAGCTTAAACTCTGGGGCCAACGTCCTGACTTTC,CASSLNSGANVLTF,-,TRBV7-9,TRBJ2-6,-
TGCGCCAGCAGCCTCCTCACACCGAACACCGGGGAGCTGTTTTTT,CASSLLTPNTGELFF,-,TRBV5-1,TRBJ2-2,-
TGTGCCAGCAGCCCCCTATTTGGTGTAGGGGCGTCCTACGAGCAGTACTTC,CASSPLFGVGASYEQYF,-,TRBV5-8,TRBJ2-7,-
TGTGCCAGCAGTGTTACGGGGATTGGTGAAAAACTGTTTTTT,CASSVTGIGEKLFF,-,TRBV25-1,TRBJ1-4,-
TGTGCCAGCAGTTCCGACCTGTATGGCTACACCTTC,CASSSDLYGYTF,-,TRBV5-4,TRBJ1-2,-
TGCGCCAGCAGCTTGGACCCGGGACAGGGAGGGGAGACCCAGTACTTC,CASSLDPGQGGETQYF,TRBD1,TRBV5-1,TRBJ2-5,-
TGCGCCAGCAGCAATGAAACCCCCGAAACTGAAGCTTTCTTT,CASSNETPETEAFF,-,TRBV5-1,TRBJ1-1,-
TGTGCCAGTACTGGAACTGAAGCTTTCTTT,CASTGTEAFF,-,TRBV19,TRBJ1-1,few
TGTGCCTGGAGTGGATCCGGGCCCAGCAATCAGCCCCAGCATTTT,CAWSGSGPSNQPQHF,-,TRBV30,TRBJ1-5,-
TGTGCCAGCTCACCACCGTCTAGCAGACCTGAAGCTTTCTTT,CASSPPSSRPEAFF,-,TRBV18,TRBJ1-1,once
TGTGCCAGCAGCACCCGGACAGGTGATAGGGAGCTGTTTTTT,CASSTRTGDRELFF,TRBD1,TRBV7-6,TRBJ2-2,-
TGCGCCAGCAGCTACTCTTACTTGGCCGGGGGCAATGAGCAGTTCTTC,CASSYSYLAGGNEQFF,-,TRBV5-1,TRBJ2-1,-